This TCR beta chain was obtained from a study of shared clonotypes between healthy human individuals. Assay: immunoSEQ multiplex PCR; the TCRdb copy retains only in-frame clones and omits some. The sample consists of about 2.1 million clones, just over 90% of them appearing once. CD45RO-negative CD8 cells positively selected for CCR7 made up the naive population, which excluded terminally differentiated effector memory CD45RA+ cells. In this sample, this clone turned up a few times. This clonotype originated in a man between 18 and 35 years old in good health. Some clones in this sample may be carry-over from other donors' samples. Sequences were obtained from naive CD8+ T cells from PBMCs.

The CDR3 reads CASSIVGYMNTEAFF. DNA of the CDR3: TGTGCCAGTAGTATAGTTGGGTACATGAACACTGAAGCTTTCTTT. The V call is TRBV19, the J call TRBJ1-1, with D hard to call. The CDR3 is 15 amino acids. Per the germline V gene, CDR1 is LNHDA and CDR2 is SQIVND (reference sequence). The V end lost 1 base, the J end lost 0 bases, and 9 bases lay between the germline ends.